This is a list of T cell receptor beta chains from one sample in a study of CD8+ T cells in alopecia areata. The method was immunoSEQ multiplex PCR; TCRdb's version includes in-frame clones alone and lacks a portion of them. The sample has some 180,000 clones, about 53% seen once. The sequencing used CD8+ T cells sorted from blood, collected at week 24, from a patient treated with tofacitinib. All receptors derive from a human donor with alopecia areata. Both conserved end residues are part of each CDR3. Each record gives: D gene, clone size, V gene, J gene, CDR3 length, CDR3 protein, CDR3 DNA. The D gene is left open where the match is weak. Clone size is given for some rows only: seen once, a few or many times, or a class if the clone is expanded.

d_call: -; clone_size: -; v_call: TRBV4-1; j_call: TRBJ1-1; cdr3_length: 15; cdr3_aa: CASSQPGQLNTEAFF; cdr3_nt: TGCGCCAGCAGCCAACCAGGACAGCTTAACACTGAAGCTTTCTTT
d_call: -; clone_size: -; v_call: TRBV9; j_call: TRBJ1-2; cdr3_length: 12; cdr3_aa: CASSAAGRDYTF; cdr3_nt: TGTGCCAGCAGCGCAGCTGGTCGCGACTACACCTTC
d_call: -; clone_size: -; v_call: TRBV29-1; j_call: TRBJ1-2; cdr3_length: 12; cdr3_aa: CSVEGRNYGYTF; cdr3_nt: TGCAGCGTTGAAGGGCGGAACTATGGCTACACCTTC
d_call: TRBD1; clone_size: -; v_call: TRBV7-7; j_call: TRBJ2-2; cdr3_length: 15; cdr3_aa: CASSPGQGTTGELFF; cdr3_nt: TGTGCCAGCTCCCCGGGACAGGGTACCACCGGGGAGCTGTTTTTT
d_call: -; clone_size: few; v_call: TRBV6-5; j_call: TRBJ2-4; cdr3_length: 16; cdr3_aa: CASSYSTALAKNIQYF; cdr3_nt: TGTGCCAGCAGTTACTCGACAGCCCTAGCCAAAAACATTCAGTACTTC
d_call: -; clone_size: once; v_call: TRBV6-5; j_call: TRBJ2-2; cdr3_length: 14; cdr3_aa: CASSYGSSPGELFF; cdr3_nt: TGTGCCAGCAGTTACGGGTCAAGCCCCGGGGAGCTGTTTTTT
d_call: -; clone_size: -; v_call: TRBV5-6; j_call: TRBJ2-5; cdr3_length: 13; cdr3_aa: CASSLPYQETQYF; cdr3_nt: TGTGCCAGCAGCTTGCCGTATCAAGAGACCCAGTACTTC
d_call: TRBD2; clone_size: -; v_call: TRBV27; j_call: TRBJ2-1; cdr3_length: 15; cdr3_aa: CASSFSGGGRDEQFF; cdr3_nt: TGTGCCAGCAGTTTTAGCGGGGGTGGTCGGGATGAGCAGTTCTTC
d_call: -; clone_size: -; v_call: TRBV6-5; j_call: TRBJ2-1; cdr3_length: 14; cdr3_aa: CASSSSPWGDEQFF; cdr3_nt: TGTGCCAGCAGTTCCTCACCCTGGGGTGATGAGCAGTTCTTC
d_call: -; clone_size: few; v_call: TRBV29-1; j_call: TRBJ2-4; cdr3_length: 15; cdr3_aa: CSVEGGELTKNIQYF; cdr3_nt: TGCAGCGTCGAGGGTGGGGAGCTTACCAAAAACATTCAGTACTTC
d_call: -; clone_size: -; v_call: TRBV9; j_call: TRBJ1-6; cdr3_length: 14; cdr3_aa: CASSDRAPGSPLHF; cdr3_nt: TGTGCCAGCAGCGACCGGGCCCCGGGGTCACCCCTCCACTTT
d_call: -; clone_size: few; v_call: TRBV6-5; j_call: TRBJ2-3; cdr3_length: 13; cdr3_aa: CASSYDYEDTQYF; cdr3_nt: TGTGCCAGCAGTTATGACTACGAAGATACGCAGTATTTT
d_call: -; clone_size: few; v_call: TRBV15; j_call: TRBJ1-4; cdr3_length: 11; cdr3_aa: CATQAGRKLFF; cdr3_nt: TGTGCCACCCAGGCGGGGCGAAAACTGTTTTTT
d_call: -; clone_size: -; v_call: TRBV2; j_call: TRBJ1-1; cdr3_length: 17; cdr3_aa: CASKKGREGGVNTEAFF; cdr3_nt: TGTGCCAGCAAGAAGGGCAGGGAGGGCGGTGTGAACACTGAAGCTTTCTTT
d_call: TRBD1; clone_size: -; v_call: TRBV7-9; j_call: TRBJ1-5; cdr3_length: 18; cdr3_aa: CASSLIAYGRGSNQPQHF; cdr3_nt: TGTGCCAGCAGCTTAATCGCTTATGGCAGGGGGAGCAATCAGCCCCAGCATTTT
d_call: -; clone_size: -; v_call: TRBV2; j_call: TRBJ1-5; cdr3_length: 13; cdr3_aa: CASIESLNQPQHF; cdr3_nt: TGTGCCAGCATAGAGAGCCTCAATCAGCCCCAGCATTTT
d_call: -; clone_size: -; v_call: TRBV7-9; j_call: TRBJ2-7; cdr3_length: 12; cdr3_aa: CASSPGPYEQYF; cdr3_nt: TGTGCCAGCAGCCCCGGCCCGTACGAGCAGTACTTC
d_call: -; clone_size: -; v_call: TRBV27; j_call: TRBJ1-2; cdr3_length: 15; cdr3_aa: CASTTRPGALYGYTF; cdr3_nt: TGTGCCAGCACGACCCGGCCGGGAGCCCTCTATGGCTACACCTTC
d_call: -; clone_size: -; v_call: TRBV2; j_call: TRBJ1-2; cdr3_length: 14; cdr3_aa: CASSGGGVEYGYTF; cdr3_nt: TGTGCCAGCAGCGGGGGAGGGGTTGAATATGGCTACACCTTC
d_call: TRBD1; clone_size: -; v_call: TRBV6-5; j_call: TRBJ2-3; cdr3_length: 15; cdr3_aa: CASSYGQGALDTQYF; cdr3_nt: TGTGCCAGCAGTTACGGACAGGGGGCATTGGATACGCAGTATTTT
d_call: -; clone_size: -; v_call: TRBV9; j_call: TRBJ2-7; cdr3_length: 15; cdr3_aa: CASSPGGSGGYEQYF; cdr3_nt: TGTGCCAGCAGCCCAGGGGGAAGCGGGGGCTACGAGCAGTACTTC
d_call: TRBD2; clone_size: -; v_call: TRBV10-3; j_call: TRBJ2-3; cdr3_length: 15; cdr3_aa: CAIRGTSGFTDTQYF; cdr3_nt: TGTGCCATCAGGGGGACTAGCGGGTTCACAGATACGCAGTATTTT
d_call: -; clone_size: -; v_call: TRBV5-6; j_call: TRBJ2-1; cdr3_length: 16; cdr3_aa: CASSPEGGPFYNEQFF; cdr3_nt: TGTGCCAGCAGCCCAGAAGGGGGGCCTTTCTACAATGAGCAGTTCTTC
d_call: TRBD1; clone_size: -; v_call: TRBV30; j_call: TRBJ1-6; cdr3_length: 14; cdr3_aa: CAWSPGQGNSPLHF; cdr3_nt: TGTGCCTGGAGCCCGGGACAGGGGAATTCACCCCTCCACTTT
d_call: TRBD1; clone_size: once; v_call: TRBV7-9; j_call: TRBJ2-7; cdr3_length: 16; cdr3_aa: CASSLATGKDSYEQYF; cdr3_nt: TGTGCCAGCAGCTTGGCGACAGGGAAGGACTCCTACGAGCAGTACTTC
d_call: -; clone_size: -; v_call: TRBV2; j_call: TRBJ2-5; cdr3_length: 15; cdr3_aa: CASAEGLQGIETQYF; cdr3_nt: TGTGCCAGCGCCGAGGGTTTGCAGGGTATTGAGACCCAGTACTTC
d_call: -; clone_size: -; v_call: TRBV11-2; j_call: TRBJ1-2; cdr3_length: 14; cdr3_aa: CASSEKERSYGYTF; cdr3_nt: TGTGCCAGCAGCGAAAAGGAGAGAAGCTATGGCTACACCTTC
d_call: -; clone_size: -; v_call: TRBV29-1; j_call: TRBJ1-1; cdr3_length: 13; cdr3_aa: CSVRTGLMPEAFF; cdr3_nt: TGCAGCGTCCGGACTGGTCTAATGCCTGAAGCTTTCTTT
d_call: -; clone_size: -; v_call: TRBV9; j_call: TRBJ2-7; cdr3_length: 17; cdr3_aa: CASSVDGSQIHFYEQYF; cdr3_nt: TGTGCCAGCAGCGTAGACGGCAGCCAGATTCACTTCTACGAGCAGTACTTC
d_call: -; clone_size: few; v_call: TRBV2; j_call: TRBJ2-1; cdr3_length: 11; cdr3_aa: CASREIREQFF; cdr3_nt: TGTGCCAGCCGTGAGATTCGTGAGCAGTTCTTC
d_call: -; clone_size: -; v_call: TRBV2; j_call: TRBJ2-2; cdr3_length: 11; cdr3_aa: CASGVAGELFF; cdr3_nt: TGTGCCAGTGGGGTGGCCGGGGAGCTGTTTTTT
d_call: -; clone_size: -; v_call: TRBV11-2; j_call: TRBJ1-2; cdr3_length: 11; cdr3_aa: CASRDNYGYTF; cdr3_nt: TGTGCCAGCAGAGACAACTATGGCTACACCTTC
d_call: -; clone_size: -; v_call: TRBV7-8; j_call: TRBJ2-7; cdr3_length: 17; cdr3_aa: CASSYRPKTGPENEQYF; cdr3_nt: TGTGCCAGCAGCTACCGGCCAAAGACAGGCCCTGAAAATGAGCAGTACTTC
d_call: -; clone_size: -; v_call: TRBV6-6; j_call: TRBJ2-5; cdr3_length: 12; cdr3_aa: CASSPDQETQYF; cdr3_nt: TGTGCCAGCAGCCCGGATCAAGAGACCCAGTACTTC
d_call: -; clone_size: few; v_call: TRBV15; j_call: TRBJ2-2; cdr3_length: 13; cdr3_aa: CATRPGPTGELFF; cdr3_nt: TGTGCCACCAGGCCGGGGCCGACCGGGGAGCTGTTTTTT